One sample yielded the 22 T cell receptor beta chains listed below, sequenced in a study of molecular identifiers for immune sequencing clone quantification. TCRdb fed the PCR reads into MiXCR, producing one record per CDR3 protein. The profile covers approximately 680,000 distinct CDR3 sequences, with about 25% appearing a single time and 0.78% taken by the ten largest. Material: naive CD8+ T cells from blood, with Jurkat cell RNA spiked in. The sample's subset: FACS-sorted CD8+CD4-CCR7+CD45RA+ naive T cells. The receptors were sampled from a human donor in good health. Some libraries in this study had Jurkat cell RNA spiked in.

This clonotype was found a few times. At one end the junction does not follow the germline gene, possibly because of a read error. V usage is TRBV7-6 and J usage is TRBJ1-5; D possibly corresponds to TRBD1 (5 bases). CDR3 length: 13 amino acids. Germline-derived CDR1 and CDR2 are SGHVS and FNYEAQ. The CDR3 region is CASSLGGNQPRHF. Written as DNA, the CDR3 is TGTGCCAGCAGCTTAGGGGGCAATCAGCCCCGGCATTTT.

CDR3 sequence reads: CASSIYRAGTEAFF. CDR3 bases: TGTGCCAGCAGCATATACAGGGCCGGCACTGAAGCTTTCTTT. The gene calls are TRBV13 and TRBJ1-1; maybe TRBD1 (6 bases). CDR1 is PRHDT and CDR2 is FYEKMQ in the germline V gene (reference sequence). This CDR3 has 14 amino acids. V gave up 5 bases and J gave up 4 bases, with 14 bases separating them.

This clonotype has more than one count but fewer than ten. J is TRBJ1-2 and V is TRBV7-9; 7 positions agree with TRBD1. The V gene end was trimmed by 0 bases and the J gene end by 5 bases; junction bases not matched to a gene: 15. CDR1 and CDR2 (germline): SEHNR, FQNEAQ (reference sequence). This CDR3 has 18 amino acids. The CDR3 spells CASSLAMSGGRNGYGYTF. The CDR3 bases are TGTGCCAGCAGCTTAGCGATGTCAGGGGGGAGGAATGGATATGGCTACACCTTC. The full variable domain, its missing parts supplied by reference TRBV7-9 and TRBJ1-2, is DTGVSQNPRHKITKRGQNVTFRCDPISEHNRLYWYRQTLGQGPEFLTYFQNEAQLEKSRLLSDRFSAERPKGSFSTLEIQRTEQGDSAMYLCASSLAMSGGRNGYGYTFGSGTRLTVV.

Regarding this clonotype: A much larger clone lies a single base off, so this may be a read error. The chain is built from TRBV30 and TRBJ1-5; perhaps TRBD1 as D (5 bases). This CDR3 region has 16 residues. V gave up 0 bases and J gave up 8 bases, with 20 bases separating them. Germline CDR1 reads GTSNPN; CDR2 reads SVGIG (reference sequence). As DNA, the CDR3 is TGTGCCTGGAGTGTATACCCGGGGCCGAGAGGGAAGCCCCAGCATTTT. It translates to CAWSVYPGPRGKPQHF. Full variable domain (rest looked up from reference TRBV30 and TRBJ1-5): SQTIHQWPATLVQPVGSPLSLECTVEGTSNPNLYWYRQAAGRGLQLLFYSVGIGQISSEVPQNLSASRPQDRQFILSSKKLLLSDSGFYLCAWSVYPGPRGKPQHFGDGTRLSIL.

The table lists this clonotype with many counts. This chain links TRBV9 with TRBJ2-3, with a tentative D call TRBD1 (6 bases). Trimming removed 4 bases from V and 5 bases from J, with 11 bases in between. This CDR3 comprises 13 residues. CDR1 and CDR2 from the germline V gene are SGDLS and YYNGEE. The CDR3 is CASSPVGGDTQYF. CDR3 in DNA: TGTGCCAGCAGCCCAGTAGGGGGAGATACGCAGTATTTT.

This clonotype has more than one count but fewer than ten. The chain employs TRBV10-2 and TRBJ2-3; 11 nucleotides agree with TRBD2. The germline V gene has CDR1 WSHSY and CDR2 SAAADI. The ends lost 6 bases at V and 4 bases at J; junction bases unmatched: 6. The CDR3 loop spans 15 amino acids. As DNA, the CDR3 is TGCGCCAGCAGGGGGACTAGCGGTGGTGCAGATACGCAGTATTTT. Its translation: CASRGTSGGADTQYF.

The CDR3 nucleotides are TGTGCCAGCAGCGTAGGAATGGACACCTATGGCTACACCTTC. Amino acid sequence: CASSVGMDTYGYTF. The V gene is TRBV9, the J gene TRBJ1-2; D is possibly TRBD1 (5 bases). Trimming took off 0 bases at V and 4 bases at J, with 10 bases between the two ends. CDR1 and CDR2 from the germline V gene are SGDLS and YYNGEE. The CDR3 is 14 amino acids.

This clonotype was observed a few times. The rearrangement links TRBV6-2 or TRBV6-3 to TRBJ2-7, with 9 bases fitting TRBD1. The J segment lost 3 bases and the V segment lost 2 bases, leaving 11 bases of the junction unmatched. Germline V CDR1 and CDR2: MNHEY, SVGEGT. The CDR3 is 17 amino acids. CDR3 in DNA: TGTGCCAGCAGTTACCCGCGGGCGGGACAGGGCGGCTACGAGCAGTACTTC. Protein product: CASSYPRAGQGGYEQYF.

This clonotype was counted between two and nine times. The chain uses TRBV20-1 and TRBJ2-1; tentative D call: TRBD2 (6 bases). V was shortened by 0 bases and J by 13 bases, with 13 bases between the two germline ends. CDR3 length: 12 residues. CDR1 is DFQATT and CDR2 is SNEGSKA in the germline V gene (reference sequence). The CDR3: CSARDWSGSQFF. The CDR3 coding sequence is TGCAGTGCTAGAGATTGGAGCGGGTCACAGTTCTTC.

This clonotype was counted at least ten times. V and J are TRBV19 and TRBJ2-3; D remains unclear. This CDR3 has 11 amino acids. Germline lookup yields CDR1 LNHDA and CDR2 SQIVND (reference sequence). The V end was cut by 6 bases, the J end by 7 bases, with 8 bases between. CDR3 region: CASSSGNTQYF. For the CDR3, the DNA is TGTGCCAGTAGCTCCGGAAATACGCAGTATTTT.

The V gene is TRBV13, the J gene TRBJ2-7, with D perhaps assigned TRBD1 or TRBD2 (5 bases each). CDR3 size: 16 residues. CDR1 is PRHDT, CDR2 FYEKMQ, per germline (reference sequence). Trimming removed 5 bases at V and 1 base at J, with 18 bases between. The CDR3 region is CASSPRGSTSSYEQYF. CDR3 nucleotide sequence: TGTGCCAGCAGCCCGAGGGGTTCTACAAGTTCCTACGAGCAGTACTTC.

The V and J genes are TRBV28 and TRBJ1-5, with 7 bases identical to TRBD1. J was trimmed by 0 bases and V by 7 bases; bases with no gene match: 3. Germline assignment: CDR1 MDHEN and CDR2 SYDVKM. The CDR3 loop spans 14 amino acids. DNA of the CDR3: TGTGCCAGCAAAGACAGGGCTAGCAATCAGCCCCAGCATTTT. It yields the protein CASKDRASNQPQHF.

The gene calls are TRBV12-3 or TRBV12-4 and TRBJ1-1, with no clear D. The V and J ends lost 3 bases and 2 bases respectively, with 7 bases between them. The CDR3 contains 13 residues. CDR3 sequence reads: CASSFGYNTEAFF. As DNA, the CDR3 is TGTGCCAGCAGTTTCGGTTACAACACTGAAGCTTTCTTT.

Turning to this clonotype: With a much larger clone just one base away, this may be a read error. The V gene is TRBV6-5, the J gene TRBJ1-1, with D unclear. Germline CDR1 reads MNHEY; CDR2 reads SVGAGI. The CDR3 contains 15 residues. The CDR3 nucleotides are TGTGCCAGCAGTTACTCGAATTTTGGCGCCACTGCAGCTTTCTTT. This codes for CASSYSNFGATAAFF.

This clonotype occurred many times. The V gene is TRBV20-1, the J gene TRBJ1-1; 10 bases line up with TRBD1. CDR3 length: 14 amino acids. V was clipped by 2 bases and J by 6 bases; unmatched bases: 6. Germline CDR1 DFQATT, CDR2 SNEGSKA (reference sequence). The CDR3 DNA follows: TGCAGTGCTAGAATTCCGGACAGGGGGGCTGAAGCTTTCTTT. Protein product: CSARIPDRGAEAFF.

About this clonotype itself: With a much larger clone just one base away, this may be a read error. The genes are TRBV4-1 and TRBJ1-1; no definite D call. The germline V and J ends were trimmed by 3 bases and 4 bases, with 6 bases remaining between them. Per germline, CDR1 MGHRA and CDR2 YSYEKL. The CDR3 extends over 12 amino acids. CDR3 protein: CASSQPRTEAFF. Here the CDR3 DNA reads TGCGCCAGCAGCCAGCCGCGCACTGAAGCTTTCTTT.

This clonotype was seen more than once but under ten times. The chain employs TRBV2 and TRBJ1-1; 8 bases line up with TRBD1. Germline CDR1 is SNHLY and CDR2 is FYNNEI. The CDR3 spans 20 residues. V trimming: 5 bases; J trimming: 3 bases; junction bases outside the gene matches: 23. The CDR3 DNA sequence: TGTGCCAGCAGTCGCCAAAATCGTTCAGGGGGCTTGTCTCTTGACACTGAAGCTTTCTTT. Amino acids: CASSRQNRSGGLSLDTEAFF.

This clonotype showed up many times. This chain joins TRBV27 and TRBJ2-6, with 8 positions matching TRBD1. Unmatched junction bases numbered 5, after V lost 2 bases and J lost 2 bases. The CDR3 spans 17 residues. The germline CDR1 and CDR2 sequences are MNHEY and SMNVEV (reference sequence). The DNA of the CDR3 is TGTGCCAGCAGTTTAATCGCAGGGGGCGCTGGGGCCAACGTCCTGACTTTC. This sequence encodes CASSLIAGGAGANVLTF. The full variable domain, in which reference TRBV27 and TRBJ2-6 provide the parts outside the CDR3, is EAQVTQNPRYLITVTGKKLTVTCSQNMNHEYMSWYRQDPGLGLRQIYYSMNVEVTDKGDVPEGYKVSRKEKRNFPLILESPSPNQTSLYFCASSLIAGGAGANVLTFGAGSRLTVL.

This clonotype was observed a handful of times. The chain combines TRBV5-5 with TRBJ1-6, with D possibly being TRBD1 (5 bases). V was pared by 2 bases and J by 4 bases, with 16 bases between. Germline lookup yields CDR1 SGHKS and CDR2 YYEKEE (reference sequence). This CDR3 region has 17 residues. The CDR3 is CASSLSRQGSYNSPLHF. The CDR3 nucleotides read TGTGCCAGCAGCTTATCTCGTCAGGGATCTTATAATTCACCCCTCCACTTT.

At least ten counts were recorded for this clonotype. The chain is built from TRBV7-9 and TRBJ2-7, with a weak D call TRBD2 (5 bases). The V end lost 5 bases, the J end lost 4 bases, and 15 bases lay between the germline ends. The CDR3 extends over 14 amino acids. The germline V gene encodes CDR1 SEHNR and CDR2 FQNEAQ (reference sequence). CDR3 amino acids: CASSLEERRYEQYF. CDR3 in DNA: TGTGCCAGCAGCCTGGAGGAGCGGAGATACGAGCAGTACTTC.

This clonotype was counted at least ten times. The V and J genes are TRBV28 and TRBJ1-1; D not certain. The ends were cut back, 4 bases at V and 4 bases at J, with 4 bases in the middle. This CDR3 has 11 residues. Germline V gives CDR1 MDHEN, CDR2 SYDVKM. The CDR3 protein is CASSYATEAFF. The CDR3, as DNA: TGTGCCAGCAGTTATGCCACTGAAGCTTTCTTT. Drawing the rest from reference TRBV28 and TRBJ1-1, the complete variable domain is DVKVTQSSRYLVKRTGEKVFLECVQDMDHENMFWYRQDPGLGLRLIYFSYDVKMKEKGDIPEGYSVSREKKERFSLILESASTNQTSMYLCASSYATEAFFGQGTRLTVV.

This clonotype was found a few times. The rearrangement links TRBV11-2 to TRBJ2-1; D may be TRBD1 (6 bases). This CDR3 has 16 amino acids. Germline V gene sequence: CDR1 SGHAT, CDR2 FQNNGV. V was cut by 4 bases and J by 5 bases, with 18 bases left in between. DNA for the CDR3: TGTGCCAGCAGCTCGACAGGCCCTATACCCAACAATGAGCAGTTCTTC. Translation: CASSSTGPIPNNEQFF.